The source of this T cell receptor (beta chain) is a study of a mutant IDH1 vaccine in newly diagnosed glioma. Study background: The treated population exhibited a male proportion of about 60%, a female proportion of roughly 38%, and a mean age of around 40 years. Every participant had undergone radiotherapy, temozolomide, or both before, and most underwent both. The study, taken as a whole, reports: In approximately 92% of patients, immune responses induced by the vaccine occurred. With respect to changes in top peripheral T cell clonotypes, pseudoprogression seemed unrelated.

Profiling relied on immunoSEQ multiplex PCR, and the TCRdb table lists in-frame clones only, not all of them. In the table there are about 51,000 clones, around 80% of which are singletons. CDR3 length: 14 amino acids. The germline gives CDR1 SEHNR, CDR2 FQNEAQ (reference sequence). V lost 5 bases to trimming and J lost 5 bases; unmatched junction nucleotides: 6. With respect to this clone: Its antigen is undetermined.

Time point of the sample: baseline, week 1 (first vaccination visit). Treatment: pre-vaccination baseline after standard-of-care therapy. Sequencing was performed on PBMCs, taken from a glioma patient treated with radiotherapy, temozolomide or both. The TCR sequence derives from a woman in her thirties or forties with glioma. This chain joins TRBV7-9 and TRBJ2-5, with 9 bases identical to TRBD1. CDR3: CASSPGQGRETQYF. The CDR3 coding sequence is TGTGCCAGCAGCCCGGGACAGGGTCGCGAGACCCAGTACTTC.